Listed below are T cell receptor beta chains from one sample, sequenced in a study of T cells after posttransplantation cyclophosphamide. The method was immunoSEQ multiplex PCR; TCRdb's version includes in-frame clones alone and lacks a portion of them. The profile covers approximately 12,000 clones, with over 70% appearing a single time and under 4.5% taken by the ten largest. The input for sequencing was PBMCs, taken around 350 days after allogeneic stem cell transplant with calcineurin inhibitor and methotrexate. These receptors came from a male patient between 25 and 40 years old who received an allogeneic stem cell transplant from an unrelated donor, was CMV-positive, and had acute GVHD only. Part of the T cells may come from the graft donor. Each CDR3 is given with its conserved first and last residue. Fields, in order: V gene, J gene, D gene, clone size, CDR3 protein, CDR3 DNA. D genes are given only for firm matches. The listing skips clone size in some rows; elsewhere it reads once, few, many or a size class.

TRBV5-4	TRBJ2-5	-	-	CASSFGERETQYF	TGTGCCAGCAGCTTTGGAGAGAGGGAGACCCAGTACTTC
TRBV29-1	TRBJ2-7	TRBD2	-	CSVPGTSGGSYEQYF	TGCAGCGTTCCAGGGACTAGCGGGGGGTCCTACGAGCAGTACTTC
TRBV7-6	TRBJ1-1	-	-	CASSFPGNTEAFF	TGTGCCAGCAGCTTTCCGGGGAACACTGAAGCTTTCTTT
TRBV4-3	TRBJ2-5	TRBD2	-	CASSAGGGEKETQYF	TGCGCCAGCAGCGCCGGCGGGGGGGAGAAAGAGACCCAGTACTTC
TRBV7-3	TRBJ2-7	TRBD2	-	CASSLGLLGEQYF	TGTGCCAGCAGCTTGGGACTACTGGGCGAGCAGTACTTC
TRBV7-8	TRBJ1-5	TRBD1	-	CASNIGQGAYQPQHF	TGTGCCAGCAACATTGGACAGGGGGCATATCAGCCCCAGCATTTT
TRBV27	TRBJ1-1	TRBD1	-	CASSPDRAWTEAFF	TGTGCCAGCAGCCCCGACAGGGCTTGGACTGAAGCTTTCTTT
TRBV2	TRBJ2-2	TRBD2	-	CASSEAVGLAVYAGELFF	TGTGCCAGCAGTGAAGCAGTGGGACTAGCGGTATATGCCGGGGAGCTGTTTTTT
TRBV6-5	TRBJ1-2	-	-	CASSQGHYGYTF	TGTGCCAGCAGTCAGGGCCACTATGGCTACACCTTC
TRBV19	TRBJ1-5	-	-	CASSINRDQHF	TGTGCCAGTAGTATCAACAGGGACCAGCATTTT
TRBV29-1	TRBJ1-4	TRBD1	-	CSVVPGTGNEKLFF	TGCAGCGTTGTCCCCGGGACAGGGAATGAAAAACTGTTTTTT
TRBV2	TRBJ1-2	TRBD1	-	CAISGTGGAPYGYTF	TGTGCCATTTCCGGGACAGGGGGCGCCCCTTATGGCTACACCTTC
TRBV5-1	TRBJ2-7	-	-	CASSLATGYEQYF	TGCGCCAGCAGCTTGGCCACGGGCTACGAGCAGTACTTC
TRBV9	TRBJ1-4	-	-	CASSGAPTNEKLFF	TGTGCCAGCAGCGGGGCACCAACTAATGAAAAACTGTTTTTT
TRBV14	TRBJ2-7	-	-	CASSSRWRDPYEQYF	TGTGCCAGCAGCTCTCGGTGGAGGGATCCCTACGAGCAGTACTTC
TRBV5-6	TRBJ1-5	-	-	CASSLRQNSNQPQHF	TGTGCCAGCAGCTTGAGACAAAATAGCAATCAGCCCCAGCATTTT
TRBV6-1	TRBJ2-5	TRBD2	few	CASSGLAGGPETQYF	TGTGCCAGCAGTGGACTAGCGGGGGGGCCAGAGACCCAGTACTTC
TRBV7-9	TRBJ1-5	-	-	CASSWRGNQPQHF	TGTGCCAGCAGCTGGCGGGGCAATCAGCCCCAGCATTTT
TRBV5-1	TRBJ2-5	-	few	CASSLEVHEGTQYF	TGCGCCAGCAGCTTGGAGGTCCACGAGGGGACCCAGTACTTC
TRBV2	TRBJ2-7	TRBD2	-	CASSVTSGNPYEQYF	TGTGCCAGCAGTGTGACTAGCGGAAACCCCTACGAGCAGTACTTC
TRBV7-9	TRBJ2-7	-	-	CASSSRTNPLEQYF	TGTGCCAGCAGCTCCAGGACTAATCCCCTCGAGCAGTACTTC
TRBV2	TRBJ1-1	-	-	CASKGGPTLNTEAFF	TGTGCCAGCAAGGGGGGGCCCACCCTGAACACTGAAGCTTTCTTT
TRBV27	TRBJ2-3	-	-	CASHGAGFTDTQYF	TGTGCCAGCCATGGAGCGGGTTTCACAGATACGCAGTATTTT
TRBV5-4	TRBJ2-5	-	-	CASSLTAWGVLETQYF	TGTGCCAGCAGCTTGACCGCCTGGGGGGTGTTGGAGACCCAGTACTTC
TRBV4-1	TRBJ1-1	TRBD1	-	CASSPRTGRDTEAFF	TGCGCCAGCAGCCCGAGGACAGGGAGGGACACTGAAGCTTTCTTT
TRBV19	TRBJ2-7	-	-	CASSSNPTLSSYEQYF	TGTGCCAGTAGTAGTAACCCGACATTAAGTTCCTACGAGCAGTACTTC
TRBV4-1	TRBJ1-1	-	-	CASSHLGGTEAFF	TGCGCCAGCAGCCACCTCGGAGGAACTGAAGCTTTCTTT
TRBV6-4	TRBJ2-1	TRBD2	-	CASSEVGRGEQFF	TGTGCCAGCAGTGAAGTCGGGAGGGGGGAGCAGTTCTTC
TRBV19	TRBJ2-2	-	-	CASSKAGLRTGELFF	TGTGCCAGTAGTAAGGCGGGACTTAGAACCGGGGAGCTGTTTTTT